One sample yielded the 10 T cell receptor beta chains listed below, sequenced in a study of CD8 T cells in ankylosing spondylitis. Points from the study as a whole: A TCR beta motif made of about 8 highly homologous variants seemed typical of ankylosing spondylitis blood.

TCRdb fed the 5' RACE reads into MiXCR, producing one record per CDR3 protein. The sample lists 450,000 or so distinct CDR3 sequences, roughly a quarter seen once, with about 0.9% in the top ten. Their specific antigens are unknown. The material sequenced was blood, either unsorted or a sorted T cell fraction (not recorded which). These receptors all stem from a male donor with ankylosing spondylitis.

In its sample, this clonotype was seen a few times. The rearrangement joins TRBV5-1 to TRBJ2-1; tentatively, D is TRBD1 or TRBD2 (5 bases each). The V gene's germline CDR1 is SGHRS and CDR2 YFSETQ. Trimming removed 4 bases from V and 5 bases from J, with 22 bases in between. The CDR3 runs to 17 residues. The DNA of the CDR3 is TGCGCCAGCAGCCCCGGAGAGGGGCCCGGGCTCAACAATGAGCAGTTCTTC. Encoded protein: CASSPGEGPGLNNEQFF. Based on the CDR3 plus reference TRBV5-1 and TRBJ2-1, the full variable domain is KAGVTQTPRYLIKTRGQQVTLSCSPISGHRSVSWYQQTPGQGLQFLFEYFSETQRNKGNFPGRFSGRQFSNSRSEMNVSTLELGDSALYLCASSPGEGPGLNNEQFFGPGTRLTVL.

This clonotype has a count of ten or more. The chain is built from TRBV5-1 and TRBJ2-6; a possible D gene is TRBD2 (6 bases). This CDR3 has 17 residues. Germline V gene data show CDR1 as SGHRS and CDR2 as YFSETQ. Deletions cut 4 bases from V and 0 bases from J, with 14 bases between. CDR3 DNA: TGCGCCAGCAGCCCGGTTCAGGGAGGCTCTGGGGCCAACGTCCTGACTTTC. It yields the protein CASSPVQGGSGANVLTF.

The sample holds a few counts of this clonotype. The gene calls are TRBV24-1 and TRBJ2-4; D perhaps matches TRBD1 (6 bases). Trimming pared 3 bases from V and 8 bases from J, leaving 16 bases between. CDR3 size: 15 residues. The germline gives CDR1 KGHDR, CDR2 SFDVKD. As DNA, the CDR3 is TGTGCCACCAGTGATCCCCGGGGAGAGGGGGACATTCAGTACTTC. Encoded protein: CATSDPRGEGDIQYF.

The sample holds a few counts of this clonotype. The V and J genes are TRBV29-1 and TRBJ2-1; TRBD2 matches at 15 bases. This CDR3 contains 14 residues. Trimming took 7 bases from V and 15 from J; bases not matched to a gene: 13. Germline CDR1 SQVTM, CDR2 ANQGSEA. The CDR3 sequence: CSALRTSGRGVGFF. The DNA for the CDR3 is TGCAGCGCCTTGAGGACTAGCGGGAGGGGGGTTGGGTTCTTC.

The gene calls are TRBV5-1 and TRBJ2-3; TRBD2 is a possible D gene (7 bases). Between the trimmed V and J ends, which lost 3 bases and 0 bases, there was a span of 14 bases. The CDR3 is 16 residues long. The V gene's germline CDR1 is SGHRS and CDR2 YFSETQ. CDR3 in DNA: TGCGCCAGCAGCTGGGGGCTAGCGGCTAGCACAGATACGCAGTATTTT. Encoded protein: CASSWGLAASTDTQYF.

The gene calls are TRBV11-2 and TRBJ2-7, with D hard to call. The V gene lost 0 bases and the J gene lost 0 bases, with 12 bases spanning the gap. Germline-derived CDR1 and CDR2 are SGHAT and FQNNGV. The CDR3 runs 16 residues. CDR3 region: CASSLDPAESSYEQYF. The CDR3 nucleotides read TGTGCCAGCAGCTTAGATCCGGCAGAGAGCTCCTACGAGCAGTACTTC.

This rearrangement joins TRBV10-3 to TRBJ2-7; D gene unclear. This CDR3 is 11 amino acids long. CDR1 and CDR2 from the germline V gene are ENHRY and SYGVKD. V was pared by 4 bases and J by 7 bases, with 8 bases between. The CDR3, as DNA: TGTGCCATCAGTGGAGGTGAAGAGCAGTACTTC. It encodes CAISGGEEQYF.

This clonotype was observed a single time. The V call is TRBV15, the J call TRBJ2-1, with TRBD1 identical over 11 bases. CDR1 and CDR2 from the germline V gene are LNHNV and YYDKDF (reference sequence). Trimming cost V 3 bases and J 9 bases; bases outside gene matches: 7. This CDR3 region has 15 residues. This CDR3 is CATSSRTGGGGEQFF. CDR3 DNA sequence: TGTGCCACCAGCAGCCGGACAGGGGGCGGAGGTGAGCAGTTCTTC.

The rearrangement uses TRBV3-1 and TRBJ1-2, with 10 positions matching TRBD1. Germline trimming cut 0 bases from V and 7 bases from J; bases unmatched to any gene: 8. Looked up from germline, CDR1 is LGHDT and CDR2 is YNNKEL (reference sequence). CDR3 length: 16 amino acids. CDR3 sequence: CASSQEPGTGVSGYTF. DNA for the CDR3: TGTGCCAGCAGCCAAGAACCCGGGACAGGGGTATCTGGCTACACCTTC.

CDR3 nucleotides: TGTGCCAGTAGTATGGGACAGTGGACCAATGAGCAGTTCTTC. The encoded protein is CASSMGQWTNEQFF. The chain has TRBV19 and TRBJ2-1; 7 nucleotides agree with TRBD1. CDR1 is LNHDA, CDR2 SQIVND, per germline (reference sequence). V was pared by 3 bases and J by 6 bases, with 5 bases of the junction left unmatched. The CDR3 is made up of 14 amino acids.